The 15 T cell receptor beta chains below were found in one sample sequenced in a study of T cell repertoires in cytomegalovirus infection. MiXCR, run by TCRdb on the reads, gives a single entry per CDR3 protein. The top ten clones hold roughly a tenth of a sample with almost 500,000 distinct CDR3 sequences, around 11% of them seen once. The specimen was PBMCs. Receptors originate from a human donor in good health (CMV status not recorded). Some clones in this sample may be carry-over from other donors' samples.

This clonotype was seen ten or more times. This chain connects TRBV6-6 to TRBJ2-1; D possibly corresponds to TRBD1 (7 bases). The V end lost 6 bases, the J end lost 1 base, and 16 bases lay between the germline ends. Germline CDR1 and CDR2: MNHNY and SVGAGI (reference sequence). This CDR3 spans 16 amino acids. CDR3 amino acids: CASSHRQGGSYNEQFF. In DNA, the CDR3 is TGTGCCAGCAGCCATAGACAGGGAGGTTCCTACAATGAGCAGTTCTTC.

The CDR3 region is CASRGLAGANEQFF. The CDR3 DNA reads TGTGCCAGTAGAGGACTAGCGGGGGCAAATGAGCAGTTCTTC. V usage is TRBV19 and J usage is TRBJ2-1; 13 bases agree with TRBD2. The V gene's germline CDR1 is LNHDA and CDR2 SQIVND (reference sequence). The CDR3 is made up of 14 amino acids. With 6 bases clipped from V and 7 bases from J, the junction kept 3 bases outside the gene matches. Full variable domain (rest looked up from reference TRBV19 and TRBJ2-1): DGGITQSPKYLFRKEGQNVTLSCEQNLNHDAMYWYRQDPGQGLRLIYYSQIVNDFQKGDIAEGYSVSREKKESFPLTVTSAQKNPTAFYLCASRGLAGANEQFFGPGTRLTVL.

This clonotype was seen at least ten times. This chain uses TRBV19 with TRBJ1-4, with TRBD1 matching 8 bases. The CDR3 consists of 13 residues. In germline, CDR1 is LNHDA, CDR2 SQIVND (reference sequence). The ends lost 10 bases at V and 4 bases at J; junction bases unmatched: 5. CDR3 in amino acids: CATRTGFNEKLFF. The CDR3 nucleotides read TGTGCCACCCGGACAGGGTTTAATGAAAAACTGTTTTTT.

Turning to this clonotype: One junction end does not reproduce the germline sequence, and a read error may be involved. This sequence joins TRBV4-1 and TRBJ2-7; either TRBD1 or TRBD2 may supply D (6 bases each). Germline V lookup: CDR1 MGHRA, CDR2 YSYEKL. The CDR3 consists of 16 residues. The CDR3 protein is CASSQDVGGAGYEQYF. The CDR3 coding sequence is TGTGCCAGCAGCCAAGATGTGGGGGGCGCGGGGTACGAGCAGTACTTC.

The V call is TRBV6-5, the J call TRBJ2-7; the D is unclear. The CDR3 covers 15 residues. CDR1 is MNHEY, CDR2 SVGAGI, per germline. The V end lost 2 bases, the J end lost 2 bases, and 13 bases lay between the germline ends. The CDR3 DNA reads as TGTGCCAGCAGTTACGTGGCATCCCCCACCTACGAGCAGTACTTC. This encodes CASSYVASPTYEQYF.

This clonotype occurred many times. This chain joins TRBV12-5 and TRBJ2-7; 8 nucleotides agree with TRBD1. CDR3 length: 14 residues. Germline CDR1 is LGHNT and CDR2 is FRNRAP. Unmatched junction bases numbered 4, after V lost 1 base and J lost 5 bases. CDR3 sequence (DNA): TGTGCTAGTGGTTTGGGGACAGGGATACACGAGCAGTACTTC. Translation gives CASGLGTGIHEQYF.

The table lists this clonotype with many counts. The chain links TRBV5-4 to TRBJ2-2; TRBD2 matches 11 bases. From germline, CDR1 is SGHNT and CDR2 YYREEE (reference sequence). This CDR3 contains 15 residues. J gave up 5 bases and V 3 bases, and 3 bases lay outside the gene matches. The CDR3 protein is CASSSSSGGTGELFF. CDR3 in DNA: TGTGCCAGCAGCTCCTCTAGCGGGGGGACCGGGGAGCTGTTTTTT.

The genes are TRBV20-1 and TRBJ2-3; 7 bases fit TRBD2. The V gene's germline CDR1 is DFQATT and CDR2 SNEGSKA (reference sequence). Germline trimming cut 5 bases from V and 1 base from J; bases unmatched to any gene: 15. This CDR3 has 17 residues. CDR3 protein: CSAYPLRLAGGTDTQYF. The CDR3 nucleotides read TGCAGTGCTTACCCTCTCCGACTGGCGGGAGGCACAGATACGCAGTATTTT.

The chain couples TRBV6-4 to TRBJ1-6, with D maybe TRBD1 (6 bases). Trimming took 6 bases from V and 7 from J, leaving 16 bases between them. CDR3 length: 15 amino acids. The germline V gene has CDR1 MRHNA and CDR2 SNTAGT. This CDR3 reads CASRATGTGNSPLHF. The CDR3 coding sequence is TGTGCCAGCAGAGCCACAGGGACGGGAAATTCACCCCTCCACTTT.

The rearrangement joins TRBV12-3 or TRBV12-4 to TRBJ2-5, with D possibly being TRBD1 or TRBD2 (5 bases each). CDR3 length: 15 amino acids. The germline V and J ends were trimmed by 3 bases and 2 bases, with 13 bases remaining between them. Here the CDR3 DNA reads TGTGCCAGCAGTTTTCCGGGACGGTGGCAAGAGACCCAGTACTTC. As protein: CASSFPGRWQETQYF.

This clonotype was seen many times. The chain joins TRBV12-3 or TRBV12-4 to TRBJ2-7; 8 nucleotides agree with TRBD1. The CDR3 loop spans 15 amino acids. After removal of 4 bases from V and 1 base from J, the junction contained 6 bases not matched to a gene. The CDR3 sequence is CASSSRDRSSYEQYF. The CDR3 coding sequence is TGTGCCAGCAGTTCCCGGGACAGGAGTTCCTACGAGCAGTACTTC.

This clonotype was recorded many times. The CDR3 DNA is TGTGCCAGCAGCTTAATTGGGCTAGAAGCTTTCTTT. It codes for CASSLIGLEAFF. V gene TRBV7-9 combines with J gene TRBJ1-1; D is uncertain. Germline V gene data show CDR1 as SEHNR and CDR2 as FQNEAQ (reference sequence). V dropped 2 bases and J dropped 8 bases, with 9 bases sitting between them. The CDR3 is made up of 12 amino acids.

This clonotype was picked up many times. CDR3 DNA sequence: TGTGCCAGCAGTTCACAACCGGGACAGGGCGCAGATACGCAGTATTTT. Translation gives CASSSQPGQGADTQYF. The rearrangement links TRBV12-3 or TRBV12-4 to TRBJ2-3, with 9 bases matching TRBD1. J gave up 4 bases and V 4 bases, and 9 bases lay outside the gene matches. This CDR3 spans 16 amino acids.

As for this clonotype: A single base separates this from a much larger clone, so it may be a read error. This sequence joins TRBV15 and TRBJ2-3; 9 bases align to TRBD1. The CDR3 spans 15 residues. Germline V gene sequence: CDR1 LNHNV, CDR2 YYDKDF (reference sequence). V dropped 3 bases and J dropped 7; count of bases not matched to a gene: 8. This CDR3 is CATSRPGQGQNTQYF. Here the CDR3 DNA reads TGTGCCACCAGCAGGCCGGGACAGGGCCAAAATACGCAGTATTTT. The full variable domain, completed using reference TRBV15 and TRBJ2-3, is DAMVIQNPRYQVTQFGKPVTLSCSQTLNHNVMYWYQQKSSQAPKLLFHYYDKDFNNEADTPDNFQSRRPNTSFCFLDIRSPGLGDTAMYLCATSRPGQGQNTQYFGPGTRLTVL.

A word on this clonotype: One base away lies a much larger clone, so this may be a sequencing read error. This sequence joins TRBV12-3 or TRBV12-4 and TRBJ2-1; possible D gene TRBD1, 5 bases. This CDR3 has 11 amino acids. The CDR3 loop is CASSFLQEKLF. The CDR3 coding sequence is TGTGCCAGCAGTTTTCTACAGGAGAAGTTGTTC.